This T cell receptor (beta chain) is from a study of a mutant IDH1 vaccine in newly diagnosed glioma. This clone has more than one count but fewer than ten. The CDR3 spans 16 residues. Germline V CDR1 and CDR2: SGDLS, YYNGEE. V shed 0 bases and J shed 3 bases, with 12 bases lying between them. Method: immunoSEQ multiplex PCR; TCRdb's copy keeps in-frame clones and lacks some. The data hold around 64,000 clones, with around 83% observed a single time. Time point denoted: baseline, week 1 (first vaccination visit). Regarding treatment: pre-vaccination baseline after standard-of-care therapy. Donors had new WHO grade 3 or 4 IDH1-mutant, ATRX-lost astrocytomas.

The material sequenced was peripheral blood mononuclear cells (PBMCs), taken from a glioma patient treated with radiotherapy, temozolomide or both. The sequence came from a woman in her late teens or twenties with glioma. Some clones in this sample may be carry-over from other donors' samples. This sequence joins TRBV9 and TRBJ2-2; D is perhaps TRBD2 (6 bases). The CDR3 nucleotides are TGTGCCAGCAGCGTAGAGGCTAGCGTTTACACCGGGGAGCTGTTTTTT. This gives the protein CASSVEASVYTGELFF.